This entry is about one TCR beta chain. These data originate in a study of blood T cell repertoires in COVID-19. The overall study: Sites in the United States, Italy and Spain provided acute and convalescent COVID-19 samples. T cells, B-cell-depleted T cells, or PBMCs supplied cDNA or gDNA.

Donors were grouped by their self-reported clinical history. Study processing details: How many nucleated cells were present was estimated from reference gene primer amplification. Generated by immunoSEQ multiplex PCR, the TCRdb table keeps only in-frame clones and is missing some. V and J calls plus clone size are reproduced from that table; the DNA served to infer D and trimming. Seen here are fewer than 300,000 clones, roughly 90% observed once, and the top ten hold roughly 2%. Germline lookup yields CDR1 MGHRA and CDR2 YSYEKL. Germline trimming cut 1 base from V and 1 base from J; bases unmatched to any gene: 5. This CDR3 has 16 amino acids.

The receptor was derived from a woman between 40 and 55 years old with acute COVID-19. V usage is TRBV4-1 and J usage is TRBJ1-1, with 8 bases aligning to TRBD1. The sequenced sample was PBMCs or T cells enriched from blood (not recorded which). CDR3 amino acids: CASSQVSRGPNTEAFF. Here the CDR3 DNA reads TGCGCCAGCAGCCAAGTTAGCAGGGGGCCGAACACTGAAGCTTTCTTT.